These T cell receptor beta chains were read from a single sample in a study of beta chain features in type 1 diabetes. Measured with immunoSEQ multiplex PCR; TCRdb has only the in-frame clones, and not every one. The table has about 110,000 clones, 40% seen once. Sequencing was carried out using stem cell memory CD4+ T cells from blood. These receptors all come from a woman under 30 in good health. The CDR3 runs from the conserved cysteine through the conserved F or W. Fields, in order: J gene, D gene, V gene, clone size, CDR3 protein, CDR3 DNA. The D gene is left open where the match is weak. Where a row states a size, it is once, few, many or the class of an expanded clone; other rows omit it.

>TRBJ1-1|TRBD1|TRBV6-6|NA
CASSYYRGRGSEAFF
TGTGCCAGCAGTTACTACAGGGGGCGCGGGTCCGAAGCTTTCTTT
>TRBJ2-3|NA|TRBV7-6|NA
CASSFRRSTDTQYF
TGTGCCAGCAGCTTTAGGCGGAGCACAGATACGCAGTATTTT
>TRBJ2-5|NA|TRBV7-3|few
CASSSDGDQETQYF
TGTGCCAGCAGCTCCGACGGAGACCAAGAGACCCAGTACTTC
>TRBJ1-1|TRBD1|TRBV5-1|NA
CASSTTRTGAKGNTEAFF
TGCGCCAGCAGCACAACTAGGACAGGCGCAAAAGGGAACACTGAAGCTTTCTTT
>TRBJ2-7|NA|TRBV10-3|NA
CAITAQGNSYEQYF
TGTGCCATCACCGCCCAGGGTAACTCCTACGAGCAGTACTTC
>TRBJ2-1|NA|TRBV28|few
CASSPPSPTSHLFF
TGTGCCAGCAGTCCACCTTCCCCGACTAGTCATCTGTTCTTC
>TRBJ2-3|TRBD2|TRBV28|few
CASSLGTSATDTQYF
TGTGCCAGCAGTCTCGGGACTAGCGCGACAGATACGCAGTATTTT
>TRBJ2-4|NA|TRBV18|few
CASQRRGVENIQYF
TGTGCCAGCCAACGTCGGGGTGTTGAAAACATTCAGTACTTC
>TRBJ2-4|TRBD2|TRBV5-1|NA
CASSLGGRDDIQYF
TGCGCCAGCAGCTTGGGGGGGAGGGATGACATTCAGTACTTC
>TRBJ1-2|TRBD1|TRBV10-3|NA
CAISEEDRGVGYTF
TGTGCCATCAGTGAGGAAGACAGGGGGGTTGGCTACACCTTC
>TRBJ1-2|TRBD1|TRBV6-5|few
CASSQDRGYGYTF
TGTGCCAGCAGTCAGGACAGGGGCTATGGCTACACCTTC
>TRBJ2-7|TRBD1|TRBV30|few
CAWSVETGTFHEQYF
TGTGCCTGGAGTGTAGAGACAGGGACATTCCACGAGCAGTACTTC
>TRBJ2-5|NA|TRBV29-1|NA
CSVEKGQGFWETQYF
TGCAGCGTTGAAAAGGGGCAGGGCTTTTGGGAGACCCAGTACTTC
>TRBJ1-1|TRBD1|TRBV4-2|few
CASSQSAGGTEAFF
TGTGCCAGCAGCCAATCGGCAGGGGGGACTGAAGCTTTCTTT
>TRBJ2-1|TRBD2|TRBV5-4|few
CASSRWTVAGVNNEQFF
TGTGCCAGCAGCCGTTGGACGGTAGCGGGAGTCAACAATGAGCAGTTCTTC
>TRBJ1-1|NA|TRBV10-3|few
CAISEGAETEAFF
TGTGCCATCAGTGAGGGGGCGGAAACTGAAGCTTTCTTT
>TRBJ1-1|NA|TRBV18|NA
CASSPPGHGNTEAFF
TGTGCCAGCTCACCACCGGGGCATGGGAACACTGAAGCTTTCTTT
>TRBJ2-7|TRBD2|TRBV7-2|few
CASSLAPSGTGGYEQYF
TGTGCCAGCAGCTTAGCCCCTAGCGGGACGGGGGGCTACGAGCAGTACTTC
>TRBJ2-7|TRBD2|TRBV6-6|NA
CASSLGLAGSPEQYF
TGTGCCAGCAGTCTTGGACTAGCGGGGTCCCCCGAGCAGTACTTC
>TRBJ2-5|TRBD1|TRBV6-1|NA
CASNQGQGTKETQYF
TGTGCCAGCAACCAGGGACAGGGGACCAAAGAGACCCAGTACTTC
>TRBJ1-5|NA|TRBV15|few
CATSRGLSGGDQPQHF
TGTGCCACCAGCCGGGGTTTATCAGGCGGGGATCAGCCCCAGCATTTT
>TRBJ2-3|NA|TRBV5-1|NA
CASSLGAGDTQYF
TGCGCCAGCAGCTTGGGTGCGGGAGATACGCAGTATTTT
>TRBJ2-7|NA|TRBV19|NA
CASSTAPSNKRRTYEQYF
TGTGCCAGTAGTACCGCCCCCTCTAATAAGCGGAGGACCTACGAGCAGTACTTC
>TRBJ1-2|NA|TRBV14|NA
CASSQDLLRGGVYGYTF
TGTGCCAGCAGCCAAGACCTCCTGCGGGGAGGGGTATATGGCTACACCTTC
>TRBJ2-7|TRBD2|TRBV23-1|few
CASSPTTSGTYEQYF
TGCGCCAGCAGTCCAACGACTAGCGGGACCTACGAGCAGTACTTC
>TRBJ2-3|NA|TRBV28|NA
CASSPGHVSTDTQYF
TGTGCCAGCAGTCCAGGACACGTTAGCACAGATACGCAGTATTTT
>TRBJ2-7|NA|TRBV30|NA
CAWSVPGLSYEQYF
TGTGCCTGGAGTGTACCAGGCCTCTCCTACGAGCAGTACTTC
>TRBJ1-2|TRBD1|TRBV11-2|NA
CASSLDPTGGAGYTF
TGTGCCAGCAGCTTAGACCCGACAGGGGGCGCGGGCTACACCTTC